The TCR beta chain under discussion was sequenced for a study of cytomegalovirus exposure and HLA in healthy donors. General study points: In a later analysis, V- and J-gene trimming of beta chains associated with a DCLRE1C missense variant, replicated independently. By a later analysis, the bulk of CMV-associated TCR beta chains appeared HLA-restricted.

As for this clone: The antigen is unknown.

CDR1 is MNHEY and CDR2 is SVGAGI in the germline V gene. The CDR3 has 16 residues. V shed 0 bases and J shed 0 bases, with 9 bases lying between them. Primers: 60 Vbeta forward and 13 Jbeta reverse. The data were produced by immunoSEQ multiplex PCR, yet TCRdb's version contains in-frame clones alone and is incomplete. The sample lists roughly 150,000 clones, about four fifths occurring once. The J gene is TRBJ1-3, the V gene TRBV6-5, with a weak D call TRBD1 (5 bases). The clonotype comes from a man between 25 and 39 years old in good health. Sequenced: PBMCs. CDR3 bases: TGTGCCAGCAGTTACTCCTCGGGGGTCTCTGGAAACACCATATATTTT. It codes for CASSYSSGVSGNTIYF.